This T cell receptor beta chain was observed in a study of cytomegalovirus exposure and HLA in healthy donors. The study, taken as a whole, reports: Most sequenced TCRs were rare (though some public TCRs occurred in many donors).

The PCR ran on 60 Vbeta and 13 Jbeta primers. Clones were sequenced by immunoSEQ multiplex PCR, and TCRdb holds only the in-frame ones, with some missing. The table records about 100,000 clones, 78% of them present only once. The V end lost 5 bases, the J end lost 9 bases, and 17 bases lay between the germline ends. This CDR3 comprises 14 residues. The germline V gene has CDR1 MDHEN and CDR2 SYDVKM. To note about this clone: Antigen specificity is unknown.

This sequence originates from a middle-aged woman in good health and CMV-seronegative. The chain has TRBV28 and TRBJ2-1, with D perhaps TRBD2 (7 bases). Specimen: PBMCs. The CDR3 bases are TGTGCCAGCAGTGCCGGGGGGCCTGGGGGTGAGCAGTTCTTC. As protein: CASSAGGPGGEQFF. The full variable domain, its missing parts supplied by reference TRBV28 and TRBJ2-1, is DVKVTQSSRYLVKRTGEKVFLECVQDMDHENMFWYRQDPGLGLRLIYFSYDVKMKEKGDIPEGYSVSREKKERFSLILESASTNQTSMYLCASSAGGPGGEQFFGPGTRLTVL.